A selection of T cell receptor beta chains follows, all from one sample in a study of blood T cell repertoires in COVID-19. The data were produced by immunoSEQ multiplex PCR, yet TCRdb's version contains in-frame clones alone and is incomplete. Altogether 120,000 to 150,000 clones are present, roughly 84% being singletons, with the ten largest covering 3% to 4%. Sequencing was done on a sample of PBMCs or T cells enriched from blood (not recorded which). These receptors were taken from a man aged 45-65 years in a cohort exposed to, infected with or recovered from COVID-19 (not recorded which). The CDR3 runs from the conserved cysteine through the conserved F or W. Each record gives: V gene, D gene, J gene, clone size, CDR3 protein, CDR3 DNA. D genes are given only for firm matches. Clone size is not always given. Where it is, it says once, few, many or a class for expanded clones.

>TRBV19|TRBD2|TRBJ2-1|.
CASSTELAGVGNEQFF
TGTGCCAGTAGTACCGAGTTAGCGGGGGTTGGCAATGAGCAGTTCTTC
>TRBV10-3|.|TRBJ1-1|few
CAISDYKNTEAFF
TGTGCCATCAGTGATTACAAGAACACTGAAGCTTTCTTT
>TRBV13|TRBD1|TRBJ1-2|.
CASSLNRGDGYTF
TGTGCCAGCAGCTTGAACAGGGGGGACGGCTACACCTTC
>TRBV7-6|TRBD2|TRBJ2-7|.
CASSLGTSGGSYEQYF
TGTGCCAGCAGCTTAGGGACTAGCGGGGGCTCCTACGAGCAGTACTTC
>TRBV7-9|.|TRBJ2-3|.
CASSQDTGRQDTQYF
TGTGCCAGCAGTCAGGACACCGGCAGACAAGATACGCAGTATTTT
>TRBV6-2/TRBV6-3|.|TRBJ1-2|few
CASSYSVRTNYGYTF
TGTGCCAGCAGTTACTCGGTCAGGACAAACTATGGCTACACCTTC
>TRBV6-5|.|TRBJ2-2|.
CASRNPGNTGELFF
TGTGCCAGCAGAAACCCAGGGAACACCGGGGAGCTGTTTTTT
>TRBV29-1|.|TRBJ1-5|.
CSVSFGVGGNQPQHF
TGCAGCGTTTCTTTTGGTGTGGGGGGGAATCAGCCCCAGCATTTT
>TRBV3-1/TRBV3-2|TRBD2|TRBJ2-3|.
CASSPRGSGGAAKLTQYF
TGTGCCAGCAGCCCCAGGGGGAGCGGGGGGGCCGCGAAGCTTACGCAGTATTTT
>TRBV5-5|TRBD1|TRBJ2-5|once
CASSLRTGTQETQYF
TGTGCCAGCAGCCTTAGGACAGGAACGCAAGAGACCCAGTACTTC
>TRBV18|.|TRBJ1-6|.
CASSPGLPGAYNSPLHF
TGTGCCAGCTCACCCGGCCTTCCGGGGGCCTATAATTCACCCCTCCACTTT
>TRBV11-2|.|TRBJ2-7|.
CASSLRDNSYEQYF
TGTGCCAGCAGCCTTCGGGACAACTCCTACGAGCAGTACTTC
>TRBV4-1|TRBD1|TRBJ1-6|few
CASSKSQGPNSPLHF
TGCGCCAGCAGCAAATCACAGGGGCCTAATTCACCCCTCCACTTT
>TRBV7-2|TRBD1|TRBJ2-1|.
CASSQTGQGTYNEQFF
TGTGCCAGCAGTCAAACCGGACAGGGGACCTACAATGAGCAGTTCTTC
>TRBV24-1|TRBD2|TRBJ2-7|.
CATSDPRWTSGRSSYEQYF
TGTGCCACCAGTGATCCCCGTTGGACTAGCGGGCGTAGCTCCTACGAGCAGTACTTC
>TRBV10-1|.|TRBJ1-2|.
CASSESVTDGYTF
TGCGCCAGCAGTGAGTCGGTAACGGATGGCTACACCTTC
>TRBV27|.|TRBJ1-5|.
CASSLQGRGNQPQHF
TGTGCCAGCAGTTTGCAGGGGAGGGGGAATCAGCCCCAGCATTTT
>TRBV15|TRBD1|TRBJ1-2|.
CATRGTAYYGYTF
TGTGCCACCAGGGGGACAGCCTACTATGGCTACACCTTC
>TRBV6-5|TRBD2|TRBJ2-7|.
CASSSRKRGSSYEQYF
TGTGCCAGCAGTTCGCGAAAGCGGGGGAGCTCCTACGAGCAGTACTTC
>TRBV7-2|.|TRBJ2-2|.
CASSLGGNTGELFF
TGTGCCAGCAGCTTAGGAGGGAACACCGGGGAGCTGTTTTTT
>TRBV14|.|TRBJ1-1|.
CASSQETGWNTEAFF
TGTGCCAGCAGCCAAGAGACCGGGTGGAACACTGAAGCTTTCTTT
>TRBV14|.|TRBJ2-7|once
CASSQYYEQYF
TGTGCCAGCAGCCAGTACTACGAGCAGTACTTC
>TRBV27|TRBD2|TRBJ2-7|.
CASSVGTSGTGKQYF
TGTGCCAGCAGTGTCGGGACTAGCGGGACCGGGAAGCAGTACTTC
>TRBV19|TRBD1|TRBJ2-7|.
CASSTGTGDYEQYF
TGTGCCAGTAGCACCGGGACAGGGGACTACGAGCAGTACTTC
>TRBV7-8|TRBD2|TRBJ2-7|.
CASSLASAGVYEQYF
TGTGCCAGCAGCTTAGCTTCTGCGGGGGTGTACGAGCAGTACTTC
>TRBV14|TRBD2|TRBJ2-7|.
CASSRGLAGAGLSYEQYF
TGTGCCAGCAGCCGGGGACTAGCGGGAGCAGGGTTGAGCTACGAGCAGTACTTC